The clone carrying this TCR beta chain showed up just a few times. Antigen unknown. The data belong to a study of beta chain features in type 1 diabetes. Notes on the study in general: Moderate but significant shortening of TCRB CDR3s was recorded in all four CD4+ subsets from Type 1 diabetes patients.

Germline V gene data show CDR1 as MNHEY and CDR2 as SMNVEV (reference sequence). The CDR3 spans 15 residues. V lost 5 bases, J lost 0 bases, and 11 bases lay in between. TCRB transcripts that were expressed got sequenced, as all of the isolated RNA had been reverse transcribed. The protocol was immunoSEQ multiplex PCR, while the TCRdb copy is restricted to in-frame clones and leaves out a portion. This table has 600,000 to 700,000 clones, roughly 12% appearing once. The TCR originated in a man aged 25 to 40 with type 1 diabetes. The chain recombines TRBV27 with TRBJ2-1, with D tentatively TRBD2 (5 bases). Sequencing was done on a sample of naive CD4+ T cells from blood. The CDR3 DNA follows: TGTGCCAGCAGTCCAGCGGCCCTCTCCTACAATGAGCAGTTCTTC. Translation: CASSPAALSYNEQFF.